This T cell receptor (beta chain) stems from a study of patients and donors after allogeneic stem cell transplantation. TCRdb used MiXCR to reprocess the RT-PCR reads, holding one entry per CDR3 protein. This table has roughly 960,000 distinct CDR3 sequences, roughly 18% appearing once. Trimming removed 0 bases at V and 0 bases at J, with 9 bases between. Germline V gives CDR1 SGDLS, CDR2 YYNGEE. The CDR3 has 15 residues. Only one count was recorded for this clonotype. Sequenced sample: blood, either unsorted or a sorted T cell fraction (not recorded which). The V call is TRBV9, the J call TRBJ1-1, with no clear D. This sequence was found in a human donor who was either an allogeneic HSCT recipient or a stem cell or donor lymphocyte infusion donor (not recorded which). It is not recorded whose cells these are; they may come from a transplant donor. The CDR3 bases are TGTGCCAGCAGCGTAGCTACTGGACTGAACACTGAAGCTTTCTTT. Its protein is CASSVATGLNTEAFF.